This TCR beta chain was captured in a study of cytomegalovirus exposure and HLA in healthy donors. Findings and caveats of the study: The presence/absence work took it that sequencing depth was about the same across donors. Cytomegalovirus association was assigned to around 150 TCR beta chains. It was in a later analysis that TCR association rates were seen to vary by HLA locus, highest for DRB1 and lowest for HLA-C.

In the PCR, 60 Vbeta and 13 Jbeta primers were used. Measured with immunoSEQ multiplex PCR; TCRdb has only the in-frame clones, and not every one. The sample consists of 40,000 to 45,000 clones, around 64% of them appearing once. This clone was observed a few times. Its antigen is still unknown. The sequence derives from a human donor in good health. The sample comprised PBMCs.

CDR3 nucleotides: TGTGCCAGCAGGGGTGGCAGGGCGGTGTATAATTCACCCCTCCACTTT. It is translated as CASRGGRAVYNSPLHF. The rearrangement joins TRBV28 to TRBJ1-6, with D perhaps matching TRBD1 (5 bases). CDR3 length equals 16 residues. Germline loops: CDR1 MDHEN, CDR2 SYDVKM. The V and J ends lost 6 bases and 4 bases respectively, with 16 bases between them. Combining the CDR3 with reference TRBV28 and TRBJ1-6 gives the whole variable domain DVKVTQSSRYLVKRTGEKVFLECVQDMDHENMFWYRQDPGLGLRLIYFSYDVKMKEKGDIPEGYSVSREKKERFSLILESASTNQTSMYLCASRGGRAVYNSPLHFGNGTRLTVT.